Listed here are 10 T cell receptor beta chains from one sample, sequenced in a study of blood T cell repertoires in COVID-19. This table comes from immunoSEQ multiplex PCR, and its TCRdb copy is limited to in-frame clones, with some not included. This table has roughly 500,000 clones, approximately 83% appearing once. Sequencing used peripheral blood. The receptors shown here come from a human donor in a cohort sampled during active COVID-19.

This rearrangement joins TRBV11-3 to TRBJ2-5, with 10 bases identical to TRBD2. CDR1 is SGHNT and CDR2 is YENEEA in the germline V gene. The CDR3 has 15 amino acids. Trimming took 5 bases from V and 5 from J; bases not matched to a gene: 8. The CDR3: CASSVSGRAIETQYF. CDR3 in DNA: TGTGCCAGCAGCGTAAGCGGGAGGGCGATCGAGACCCAGTACTTC.

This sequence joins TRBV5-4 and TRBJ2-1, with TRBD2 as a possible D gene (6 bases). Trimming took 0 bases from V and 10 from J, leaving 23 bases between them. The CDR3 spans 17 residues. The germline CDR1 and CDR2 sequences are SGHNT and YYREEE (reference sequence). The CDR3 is CASSLGGELGLQLEQFF. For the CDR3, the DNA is TGTGCCAGCAGCTTGGGGGGGGAACTAGGCCTCCAATTAGAGCAGTTCTTC.

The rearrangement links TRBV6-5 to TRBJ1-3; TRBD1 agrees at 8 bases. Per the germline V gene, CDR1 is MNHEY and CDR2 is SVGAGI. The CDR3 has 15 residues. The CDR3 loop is CATRQAGGGGNTIYF. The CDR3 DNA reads TGTGCAACCCGGCAGGCAGGGGGCGGTGGAAACACCATATATTTT.

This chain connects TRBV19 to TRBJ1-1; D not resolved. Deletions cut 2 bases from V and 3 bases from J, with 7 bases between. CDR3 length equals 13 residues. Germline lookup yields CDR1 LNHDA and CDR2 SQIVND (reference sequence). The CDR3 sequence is CASSIIGDTEAFF. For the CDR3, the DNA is TGTGCCAGTAGTATAATAGGAGACACTGAAGCTTTCTTT.

The CDR3 loop reads CASSEQGAGQPQHF. For the CDR3, the DNA is TGCGCCAGCAGTGAGCAGGGGGCAGGTCAGCCCCAGCATTTT. The V gene is TRBV10-2, the J gene TRBJ1-5; 8 bases agree with TRBD1. CDR3 size: 14 residues. J gave up 6 bases and V 2 bases, and 3 bases lay outside the gene matches. Germline CDR1 and CDR2: WSHSY and SAAADI.

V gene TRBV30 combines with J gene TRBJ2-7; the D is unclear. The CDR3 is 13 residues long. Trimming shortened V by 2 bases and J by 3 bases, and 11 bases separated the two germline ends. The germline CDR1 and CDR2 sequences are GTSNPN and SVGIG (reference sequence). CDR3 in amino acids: CAWSLQRFYEQYF. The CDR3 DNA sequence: TGTGCCTGGAGTCTCCAACGGTTCTACGAGCAGTACTTC.

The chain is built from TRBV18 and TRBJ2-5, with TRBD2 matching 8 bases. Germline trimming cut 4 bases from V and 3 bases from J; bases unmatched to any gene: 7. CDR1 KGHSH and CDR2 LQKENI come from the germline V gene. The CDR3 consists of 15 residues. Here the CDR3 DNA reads TGTGCCAGCTCACTCACTAGCGGTATAAAAGAGACCCAGTACTTC. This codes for CASSLTSGIKETQYF.

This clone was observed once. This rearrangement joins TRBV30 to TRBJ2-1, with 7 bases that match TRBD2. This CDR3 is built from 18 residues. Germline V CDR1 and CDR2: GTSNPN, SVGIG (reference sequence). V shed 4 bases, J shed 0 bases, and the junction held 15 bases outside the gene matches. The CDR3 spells CAWTGGGTFLSSYNEQFF. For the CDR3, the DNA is TGTGCCTGGACGGGGGGAGGGACTTTCCTTAGCTCCTACAATGAGCAGTTCTTC. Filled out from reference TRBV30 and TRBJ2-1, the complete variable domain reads SQTIHQWPATLVQPVGSPLSLECTVEGTSNPNLYWYRQAAGRGLQLLFYSVGIGQISSEVPQNLSASRPQDRQFILSSKKLLLSDSGFYLCAWTGGGTFLSSYNEQFFGPGTRLTVL.

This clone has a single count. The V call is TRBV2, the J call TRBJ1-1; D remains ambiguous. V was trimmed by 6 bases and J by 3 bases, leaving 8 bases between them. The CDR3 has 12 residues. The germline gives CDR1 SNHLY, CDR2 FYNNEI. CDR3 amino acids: CASSQEDTEAFF. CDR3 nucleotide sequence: TGTGCCAGCAGCCAGGAGGACACTGAAGCTTTCTTT.

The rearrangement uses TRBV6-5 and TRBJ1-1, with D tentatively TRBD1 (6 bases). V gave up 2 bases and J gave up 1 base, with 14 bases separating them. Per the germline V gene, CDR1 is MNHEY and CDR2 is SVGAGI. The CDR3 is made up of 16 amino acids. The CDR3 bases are TGTGCCAGCAGTTACGACCTTGTACAGGGGAACACTGAAGCTTTCTTT. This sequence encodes CASSYDLVQGNTEAFF.